This T cell receptor beta chain was recorded in a study of molecular identifiers for immune sequencing clone quantification. As for the study in general: In replicates, RNA from roughly 18,000 or 92,000 naive CD8 cells was split five ways, four sequenced. Study-wide points: Jurkat TCR RNA from one cell was spiked into about a million naive cells, and it was reportedly detectable there. In naive cells, under 1% of molecules belonged to clones above 20 RNA copies, against over 99% in effector cells.

Bulk libraries came from a prior protocol with listed TCR primers. TCRdb re-called the PCR reads with MiXCR, one entry per CDR3 protein. The table has about 640,000 distinct CDR3 sequences, 15% to 20% seen once; the top ten hold 0.85% to 0.9%. CDR1 SGHAT and CDR2 FQNNGV come from the germline V gene. This CDR3 is built from 15 residues. V lost 8 bases to trimming and J lost 8 bases, with 22 bases between them. A note on this clonotype: Antigen specificity is unknown. This may be a read error, as it is one base from a much larger clone.

V usage is TRBV11-2 and J usage is TRBJ2-1; either TRBD1 or TRBD2 may supply D (7 bases each). The sample taken for sequencing was naive CD8+ T cells from blood, with Jurkat cell RNA spiked in. Documented subset: FACS-sorted CD8+CD4-CCR7+CD45RA+ naive T cells. This receptor was identified in a human donor in good health. Some libraries in this study had Jurkat cell RNA spiked in. The CDR3 region has the DNA TGTGCCAGCGGGGGGGGGAGGGGGCGTAGCGATGAGCAGTTCTTC. This sequence encodes CASGGGRGRSDEQFF.